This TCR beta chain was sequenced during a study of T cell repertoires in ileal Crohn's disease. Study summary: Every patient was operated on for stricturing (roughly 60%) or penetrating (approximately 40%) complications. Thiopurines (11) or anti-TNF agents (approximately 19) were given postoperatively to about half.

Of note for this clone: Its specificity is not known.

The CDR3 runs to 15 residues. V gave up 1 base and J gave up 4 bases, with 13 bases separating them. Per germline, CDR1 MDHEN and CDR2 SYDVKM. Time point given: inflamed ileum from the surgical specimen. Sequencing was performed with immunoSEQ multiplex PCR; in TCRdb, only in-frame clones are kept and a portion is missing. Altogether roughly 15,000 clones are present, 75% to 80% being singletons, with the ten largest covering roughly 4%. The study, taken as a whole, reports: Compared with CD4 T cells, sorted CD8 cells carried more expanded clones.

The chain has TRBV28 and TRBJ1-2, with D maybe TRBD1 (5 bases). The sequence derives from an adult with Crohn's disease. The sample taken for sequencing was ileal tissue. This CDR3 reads CASSLSLTDLYGYTF. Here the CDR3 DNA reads TGTGCCAGCAGTTTATCCCTGACAGACCTCTATGGCTACACCTTC.